This T cell receptor beta chain was recorded in a study of shared clonotypes between healthy human individuals. As for the study in general: Each donor had three CD4 naive, three CD4 memory, two CD8 naive and one CD8 memory plate. Notes on the study in general: Tissue TCR repertoires likely differ from these blood-only repertoires. A few donors shared about 5% of their naive CD4 clonotypes.

The naive CD8 subset, CD45RO-negative cells positively selected for CCR7, excluded terminally differentiated effector memory CD45RA+ cells. V lost 7 bases to trimming and J lost 3 bases; unmatched junction nucleotides: 9. This CDR3 comprises 14 residues. Germline lookup yields CDR1 SQVTM and CDR2 ANQGSEA. This clone was counted a single time. What it binds is unknown. Study processing details: Filtering was not the same, since immunoSEQ gave junction-only sequences without quality scores. The protocol was immunoSEQ multiplex PCR, while the TCRdb copy is restricted to in-frame clones and leaves out a portion. Clone size and V and J calls were adopted from that table, with D and trimming inferred from the DNA. The sample yields around 2,000,000 clones, roughly 95% seen once.

The specimen was naive CD8+ T cells sorted from blood. The TCR sequence derives from a man aged 18 to 30 in good health. The rearrangement uses TRBV29-1 and TRBJ2-7, with 10 positions matching TRBD1. CDR3: CSGRGTGADYEQYF. CDR3 nucleotide sequence: TGCAGCGGCCGGGGGACAGGGGCAGACTACGAGCAGTACTTC.